In its sample, the clone carrying this T cell receptor beta chain was seen a few times. TCRdb recomputed calls from the 5' RACE reads with MiXCR, one row per CDR3 protein. The sample consists of some 660,000 distinct CDR3 sequences, roughly 8% of them appearing once. The data derive from a study of identical twins. Germline-derived CDR1 and CDR2 are SGHTA and FQGNSA. The CDR3 covers 13 residues. V shed 7 bases and J shed 0 bases, with 9 bases lying between them. The same specimen was also included in a second study, on yellow fever vaccine responses in identical twins.

Specimen: PBMCs. The genes are TRBV7-2 and TRBJ1-2; D not certain. This TCR came from a woman younger than 30 in good health. The CDR3 nucleotides read TGTGCCAGCACAAGCGGGGCTAACTATGGCTACACCTTC. Its protein is CASTSGANYGYTF.